The 5 T cell receptor beta chains listed next were all sequenced from one sample in a study of molecular identifiers for immune sequencing clone quantification. TCRdb independently ran MiXCR on the PCR reads; one entry per CDR3 protein. The data show 9,700 or so distinct CDR3 sequences, with approximately 19% seen just once and 1.3% to 1.5% held by the top ten. Source material: naive CD8+ T cells from blood, with Jurkat cell RNA spiked in. Subset defined: FACS-sorted CD8+CD4-CCR7+CD45RA+ naive T cells. These receptors all stem from a human donor in good health. Some libraries in this study had Jurkat cell RNA spiked in.

At least ten counts were recorded for this clonotype. This chain uses TRBV4-1 with TRBJ1-4; tentatively, D is TRBD1 (5 bases). V dropped 0 bases and J dropped 8 bases, with 13 bases sitting between them. This CDR3 has 15 amino acids. Germline V gene lookup returns CDR1 MGHRA and CDR2 YSYEKL. CDR3 in DNA: TGCGCCAGCAGCCAAGAGGATAGGGGAGGAGAAAAACTGTTTTTT. Encoded protein: CASSQEDRGGEKLFF.

As for this clonotype: The junction and the germline gene differ at one end; a read error may be behind it. V gene TRBV28 combines with J gene TRBJ2-5, with D uncertain. The CDR3 runs 11 residues. Germline loops: CDR1 MDHEN, CDR2 SYDVKM. CDR3: CAPREQETQHF. The CDR3 DNA sequence: TGTGCCCCCCGTGAGCAAGAGACCCAGCACTTC.

Ten or more counts support this clonotype. The chain combines TRBV5-6 with TRBJ1-5, with 8 positions matching TRBD1. Germline CDR1 SGHDT, CDR2 YYEEEE. CDR3 length: 16 amino acids. V dropped 3 bases and J dropped 0; count of bases not matched to a gene: 5. The CDR3: CASSSGQGISNQPQHF. Written as DNA, the CDR3 is TGTGCCAGCAGCTCCGGACAGGGAATTAGCAATCAGCCCCAGCATTTT.

This chain uses TRBV27 with TRBJ2-7; 7 bases align to TRBD1. Germline CDR1 reads MNHEY; CDR2 reads SMNVEV (reference sequence). CDR3 size: 14 residues. J gave up 2 bases and V 5 bases, and 6 bases lay outside the gene matches. The CDR3 loop reads CASSQWTGAYEQYF. For the CDR3, the DNA is TGTGCCAGCAGTCAATGGACAGGAGCCTACGAGCAGTACTTC.

By share, this clonotype ranks as medium-sized. The CDR3 DNA reads as TGTGCCAGCAGTTACCTTAGCAATGAGCAGTTCTTC. This encodes CASSYLSNEQFF. This rearrangement joins TRBV6-2 or TRBV6-3 to TRBJ2-1; unclear D gene. The CDR3 spans 12 residues. Germline lookup yields CDR1 MNHEY and CDR2 SVGEGT. The V gene lost 2 bases and the J gene lost 6 bases, with 5 bases spanning the gap.